This T cell receptor (beta chain) was obtained from a study of Ad26.COV2.S vaccination and SARS-CoV-2 variants. Across the study: Intramuscular Ad26.COV2.S doses were given once or twice, 56 days apart. Findings and limits, study-wide: The analyses of TCR breadth and depth may have understated the size of total T cell responses. It was reported that spike-specific CD8+ and CD4+ T cell responses were substantially broad after vaccination.

Sequencing was performed with immunoSEQ multiplex PCR; in TCRdb, only in-frame clones are kept and a portion is missing. The repertoire holds about 460,000 clones, with 80% to 90% as singletons. Described treatment: about 20 received Ad26.COV2.S at low or high dose, single or two shots; about five received placebo; per-sample allocation not given. All samples were drawn on day 63, counting from the first vaccine or placebo injection. Concerning this clone: The antigen remains unidentified.

Looked up from germline, CDR1 is SEHNR and CDR2 is FQNEAQ (reference sequence). The junction had 13 bases not matched to a gene; V was cut back by 6 bases and J by 2 bases. There are 19 residues in the CDR3. The rearrangement uses TRBV7-9 and TRBJ2-2; 12 nucleotides line up with TRBD2. This clonotype was sampled from a person aged 18-65 years who received the Ad26.COV2.S COVID-19 vaccine or a placebo. The sample consisted of peripheral blood, taken in a trial of Ad26.COV2.S vaccine versus placebo. CDR3: CASSPPTSGSYSNTGELFF. In nucleotides, the CDR3 is TGTGCCAGCAGTCCTCCGACTAGCGGGAGTTATAGTAACACCGGGGAGCTGTTTTTT.